Shown below are 30 T cell receptor beta chains from a single sample sequenced in a study of OX40 agonist ivuxolimab in advanced cancers. This table comes from immunoSEQ multiplex PCR, and its TCRdb copy is limited to in-frame clones, with some not included. The sample carries 95,000 to 100,000 clones, just under 85% recorded once. The sequences come from CD4+ or CD8+ T cells sorted from blood, collected in a trial of the OX40 agonist ivuxolimab. The receptor set was obtained from an adult with an advanced solid tumor such as melanoma, head and neck, liver or kidney cancer.

This chain connects TRBV4-3 to TRBJ2-1; 7 nucleotides line up with TRBD2. CDR1 and CDR2 (germline): LGHNA, YSLEER. V lost 0 bases, J lost 7 bases, and 6 bases stayed unmatched. There are 15 residues in the CDR3. The DNA of the CDR3 is TGCGCCAGCAGCCAAGATGCTAGCGGTCGAAATGAGCAGTTCTTC. This encodes CASSQDASGRNEQFF.

This clone was counted once. The rearrangement joins TRBV30 to TRBJ1-5; D gene uncertain. Trimming left V 4 bases short and J 7 bases short, with 14 bases between. Germline V CDR1 and CDR2: GTSNPN, SVGIG (reference sequence). CDR3 length: 13 residues. CDR3 sequence reads: CAWIRVGRQPQHF. CDR3 sequence (DNA): TGTGCCTGGATACGGGTGGGGAGACAGCCCCAGCATTTT.

The rearrangement links TRBV27 to TRBJ1-1; D might be TRBD1 (5 bases). Per germline, CDR1 MNHEY and CDR2 SMNVEV (reference sequence). This CDR3 is 15 amino acids long. Between the trimmed V and J ends, which lost 4 bases and 1 base, there was a span of 13 bases. The CDR3 region has the DNA TGTGCCAGCAGTTATACGGGCAGGGCGAACACTGAAGCTTTCTTT. Encoded protein: CASSYTGRANTEAFF.

This chain joins TRBV29-1 and TRBJ2-7; 8 bases align to TRBD2. With V trimmed by 6 bases and J by 5 bases, 15 bases remained unmatched. CDR1 SQVTM and CDR2 ANQGSEA come from the germline V gene. The length of the CDR3 is 15 residues. CDR3 amino acids: CSVGGAGTRGHEQYF. CDR3 bases: TGCAGCGTCGGGGGTGCCGGGACTAGGGGCCACGAGCAGTACTTC.

The chain has TRBV9 and TRBJ2-1; 8 nucleotides agree with TRBD2. The CDR3 is 15 amino acids. Germline lookup yields CDR1 SGDLS and CDR2 YYNGEE. V gave up 0 bases and J gave up 9 bases; unmatched junction bases: 8. The CDR3 nucleotides are TGTGCCAGCAGCGTAGTTGGTAGCGGGACCGGTGAGCAGTTCTTC. Translating gives CASSVVGSGTGEQFF.

J is TRBJ1-5 and V is TRBV2, with D possibly TRBD1 on 6 matching bases. CDR1 and CDR2 from the germline V gene are SNHLY and FYNNEI. This CDR3 has 15 amino acids. Trimming removed 8 bases at V and 2 bases at J, with 16 bases between. CDR3 DNA sequence: TGTGCCAGCCGTTCACAGGGCCAGGGCAATCAGCCCCAGCATTTT. It encodes CASRSQGQGNQPQHF.

The chain is built from TRBV10-3 and TRBJ1-2; 7 bases line up with TRBD1. V shed 1 base and J 5 bases; nucleotides not matched to a gene: 22. Germline CDR1 reads ENHRY; CDR2 reads SYGVKD. This CDR3 has 20 amino acids. CDR3 sequence reads: CAISEYPREDRRFSRYGYTF. The DNA for the CDR3 is TGTGCCATCAGTGAGTATCCTCGTGAGGACAGGCGATTCTCCCGTTATGGCTACACCTTC.

This chain connects TRBV7-5 to TRBJ1-6. TRBV7-5 is a recognized pseudogene. This CDR3 spans 13 amino acids. The CDR3 DNA sequence: TGTGCCAGAAGCTTAGGATCTTATTCACCCCTCCACTTT. Its protein is CARSLGSYSPLHF.

The gene calls are TRBV4-1 and TRBJ2-2; 9 nucleotides align to TRBD2. V shed 3 bases and J 4 bases; nucleotides not matched to a gene: 6. Germline assignment: CDR1 MGHRA and CDR2 YSYEKL. The CDR3 consists of 16 residues. CDR3 in amino acids: CASSQGLAGRTGELFF. DNA for the CDR3: TGCGCCAGCAGCCAGGGGCTAGCGGGGCGCACCGGGGAGCTGTTTTTT.

The rearrangement uses TRBV7-7 and TRBJ2-4; D remains ambiguous. This CDR3 is built from 14 residues. Germline V gives CDR1 SSHAT, CDR2 FNYEAQ (reference sequence). Trimming removed 5 bases at V and 1 base at J, with 9 bases between. As DNA, the CDR3 is TGTGCCAGCAGCCCCTACGGGGCCAAAAACATTCAGTACTTC. Translated: CASSPYGAKNIQYF.

CDR3 coding DNA: TGCGCCAGCAGCCCCAGGGGGGGATCGATCAATCAGCCCCAGCATTTT. Its translation: CASSPRGGSINQPQHF. The chain employs TRBV10-2 and TRBJ1-5; 7 bases map to TRBD1. The CDR3 is 16 amino acids. Germline lookup yields CDR1 WSHSY and CDR2 SAAADI. With V trimmed by 6 bases and J by 3 bases, 11 bases remained unmatched.

This chain connects TRBV19 to TRBJ2-4; D perhaps matches TRBD1 (6 bases). The CDR3 contains 15 residues. Trimming pared 4 bases from V and 9 bases from J, leaving 19 bases between. CDR1 LNHDA and CDR2 SQIVND come from the germline V gene (reference sequence). This CDR3 reads CASSRSGTLRSIQYF. The CDR3 nucleotides read TGTGCCAGTAGTAGATCCGGGACACTACGGAGCATTCAGTACTTC.

The chain carries TRBV10-3 and TRBJ2-3; D is undetermined. Germline values: CDR1 ENHRY, CDR2 SYGVKD. V was shortened by 11 bases and J by 2 bases, with 26 bases between the two germline ends. The CDR3 has 17 amino acids. The CDR3 region is CASKRWQFGSLTDTQYF. Written as DNA, the CDR3 is TGTGCCTCCAAGCGATGGCAGTTCGGCTCCCTCACAGATACGCAGTATTTT.

This chain uses TRBV5-1 with TRBJ2-1; 10 nucleotides match TRBD2. The V and J ends lost 5 bases and 2 bases, in that order; junction bases with no gene match: 10. CDR3 size: 17 residues. From germline, CDR1 is SGHRS and CDR2 YFSETQ. The CDR3 spells CASSPIPTSGAYNEQFF. CDR3 DNA sequence: TGCGCCAGCAGTCCGATCCCTACTAGCGGGGCCTACAATGAGCAGTTCTTC. Based on the CDR3 plus reference TRBV5-1 and TRBJ2-1, the full variable domain is KAGVTQTPRYLIKTRGQQVTLSCSPISGHRSVSWYQQTPGQGLQFLFEYFSETQRNKGNFPGRFSGRQFSNSRSEMNVSTLELGDSALYLCASSPIPTSGAYNEQFFGPGTRLTVL.

The chain uses TRBV5-1 and TRBJ1-1, with a tentative D call TRBD1 (6 bases). There are 14 residues in the CDR3. The germline V and J ends were trimmed by 4 bases and 1 base, with 11 bases remaining between them. Germline CDR1 reads SGHRS; CDR2 reads YFSETQ. Here the CDR3 DNA reads TGCGCCAGCAGCATCGGACAGCAGAACACTGAAGCTTTCTTT. Encoded protein: CASSIGQQNTEAFF.

The V call is TRBV19, the J call TRBJ1-5; 7 bases fit TRBD1. This CDR3 contains 16 residues. CDR1 and CDR2 from the germline V gene are LNHDA and SQIVND (reference sequence). The V and J ends lost 4 bases and 4 bases, in that order; junction bases with no gene match: 10. Here the CDR3 reads CASSTTTGTGNQPQHF. Written as DNA, the CDR3 is TGTGCCAGTAGTACAACGACAGGGACGGGGAATCAGCCCCAGCATTTT.

The rearrangement joins TRBV6-1 to TRBJ1-2; D call uncertain. This CDR3 has 14 residues. Germline V gives CDR1 MNHNS, CDR2 SASEGT. V dropped 0 bases and J dropped 3 bases, with 8 bases sitting between them. The CDR3 loop reads CASSEAHNDYGYTF. The CDR3 bases are TGTGCCAGCAGTGAAGCGCATAACGACTATGGCTACACCTTC.

The chain recombines TRBV6-6 with TRBJ1-6; the D is unclear. The CDR3 sequence is 11 residues long. CDR1 is MNHNY and CDR2 is SVGAGI in the germline V gene (reference sequence). Trimming pared 10 bases from V and 7 bases from J, leaving 8 bases between. Here the CDR3 DNA reads TGTGCCACGCACACAAATTCACCCCTCCACTTT. Protein product: CATHTNSPLHF.

The rearrangement uses TRBV4-3 and TRBJ1-1, with D unclear. Between the trimmed V and J ends, which lost 7 bases and 6 bases, there was a span of 9 bases. Germline V CDR1 and CDR2: LGHNA, YSLEER. This CDR3 region has 11 residues. Here the CDR3 reads CASTRRAEAFF. The CDR3, as DNA: TGCGCCAGCACCCGCCGGGCTGAAGCTTTCTTT.

The chain is built from TRBV12-5 and TRBJ2-7, with unresolved D. This CDR3 has 13 amino acids. Deletions cut 0 bases from V and 6 bases from J, with 9 bases between. Germline V lookup: CDR1 LGHNT, CDR2 FRNRAP. The CDR3 here is CASGLVRSFEQYF. CDR3 coding DNA: TGTGCTAGTGGTTTGGTACGGTCATTCGAGCAGTACTTC.

CDR3 residues: CASSANPRSYEQYF. The CDR3 nucleotides read TGTGCCAGCAGCGCTAACCCCCGCTCCTACGAGCAGTACTTC. The chain uses TRBV7-6 and TRBJ2-7; D remains ambiguous. Trimming removed 5 bases from V and 0 bases from J, with 11 bases in between. Germline CDR1 is SGHVS and CDR2 is FNYEAQ. CDR3 size: 14 residues. The whole variable domain, remainder taken from reference TRBV7-6 and TRBJ2-7, is GAGVSQSPRYKVTKRGQDVALRCDPISGHVSLYWYRQALGQGPEFLTYFNYEAQQDKSGLPNDRFSAERPEGSISTLTIQRTEQRDSAMYRCASSANPRSYEQYFGPGTRLTVT.

This rearrangement joins TRBV7-2 to TRBJ2-3; TRBD2 agrees at 7 bases. The CDR3 extends over 14 amino acids. V was pared by 11 bases and J by 3 bases, with 11 bases of the junction left unmatched. CDR1 is SGHTA, CDR2 FQGNSA, per germline. The CDR3 reads CAVQPGGWTDTQYF. DNA for the CDR3: TGTGCCGTTCAGCCCGGGGGGTGGACAGATACGCAGTATTTT.

The V and J genes are TRBV28 and TRBJ2-2; D gene unclear. Looked up from germline, CDR1 is MDHEN and CDR2 is SYDVKM. Deletions cut 5 bases from V and 4 bases from J, with 17 bases between. The CDR3 covers 16 residues. CDR3 bases: TGTGCCAGCAGTCTTTCGGACGATTCCTTCACCGGGGAGCTGTTTTTT. Its protein product is CASSLSDDSFTGELFF.

The CDR3 here is CASSKRQDQPQHF. The CDR3 coding sequence is TGTGCCAGCAGTAAACGACAGGATCAGCCCCAGCATTTT. The rearrangement uses TRBV6-5 and TRBJ1-5; maybe TRBD1 (6 bases). V lost 5 bases, J lost 5 bases, and 10 bases lay in between. Germline CDR1 and CDR2: MNHEY and SVGAGI. The CDR3 sequence is 13 residues long.

This clone was recorded only once. The chain employs TRBV18 and TRBJ2-4; possible D gene TRBD2, 7 bases. This CDR3 comprises 14 residues. V gave up 6 bases and J gave up 4 bases, with 13 bases separating them. Per germline, CDR1 KGHSH and CDR2 LQKENI. DNA of the CDR3: TGTGCCAGCTCTGAGGGGGGGCAAAAAAACATTCAGTACTTC. Translation: CASSEGGQKNIQYF.

CDR3 in amino acids: CASSLDPTGGINEKLFF. The CDR3 nucleotides are TGTGCCAGCAGCTTGGATCCGACAGGAGGCATTAATGAAAAACTGTTTTTT. The chain combines TRBV5-4 with TRBJ1-4, with D possibly being TRBD1 (6 bases). Germline V gene sequence: CDR1 SGHNT, CDR2 YYREEE (reference sequence). Trimming removed 0 bases from V and 4 bases from J, with 16 bases in between. The CDR3 runs 17 residues.

The CDR3: CATNTAGAYNEQFF. CDR3 DNA: TGTGCCACCAACACAGCGGGAGCCTACAATGAGCAGTTCTTC. The chain is built from TRBV6-6 and TRBJ2-1; 8 nucleotides line up with TRBD2. The CDR3 spans 14 residues. Germline CDR1 MNHNY, CDR2 SVGAGI (reference sequence). Germline trimming cut 10 bases from V and 2 bases from J; bases unmatched to any gene: 7.

Note on this clone: Within the sample, other DNA sequences also encode this same CDR3. The chain joins TRBV7-9 to TRBJ2-6, with 11 bases fitting TRBD1. This CDR3 is 17 amino acids long. V lost 5 bases and J lost 0; bases outside the gene matches: 3. Germline V lookup: CDR1 SEHNR, CDR2 FQNEAQ (reference sequence). DNA for the CDR3: TGTGCCAGCAGCCGTGGGACAGGGGGCTCTGGGGCCAACGTCCTGACTTTC. Translated, it gives CASSRGTGGSGANVLTF.

This clone was found a few times. The V and J genes are TRBV7-6 and TRBJ1-1; no reliable D call. V lost 1 base to trimming and J lost 1 base, with 10 bases between them. CDR1 is SGHVS and CDR2 is FNYEAQ in the germline V gene. The CDR3 is made up of 15 amino acids. CDR3 amino acids: CASSLGRAGNTEAFF. Here the CDR3 DNA reads TGTGCCAGCAGCTTAGGGCGGGCTGGGAACACTGAAGCTTTCTTT. The variable domain in full, with the rest retrieved from reference TRBV7-6 and TRBJ1-1, is GAGVSQSPRYKVTKRGQDVALRCDPISGHVSLYWYRQALGQGPEFLTYFNYEAQQDKSGLPNDRFSAERPEGSISTLTIQRTEQRDSAMYRCASSLGRAGNTEAFFGQGTRLTVV.

Here the CDR3 DNA reads TGTGCCAGCGGGGGGACAGGCTCCTACAATGAGCAGTTCTTC. The encoded protein is CASGGTGSYNEQFF. This chain links TRBV28 with TRBJ2-1; 8 bases line up with TRBD1. Trimming at V came to 8 bases and at J to 0 bases, leaving 3 bases not matched to a gene. The germline gives CDR1 MDHEN, CDR2 SYDVKM. CDR3 size: 14 residues.